A single sample gave rise to the 31 T cell receptor beta chains below, sequenced in a study of breast tumors, draining lymph nodes, adjacent tissues. A single record per CDR3 protein comes from TCRdb applying MiXCR to the multiplex PCR reads. The repertoire holds more than 80,000 distinct CDR3 sequences, 30% seen once, with approximately 5.2% in the top ten. The lymph nodes were axillary draining lymph nodes from breast cancer patients. Sequenced material: axillary lymph node tissue. The source is a female donor with breast cancer. Some clones in this sample may be carry-over from other donors' samples.

This chain uses TRBV9 with TRBJ2-3; D is undetermined. Trimming removed 3 bases at V and 12 bases at J, with 11 bases between. This CDR3 spans 11 amino acids. The germline CDR1 and CDR2 sequences are SGDLS and YYNGEE. CDR3 nucleotides: TGTGCCAGCAGCGCCTTGGGTACACAGTATTTT. Encoded protein: CASSALGTQYF.

For this clonotype: The junction and the germline gene differ at one end; a read error may be behind it. The chain employs TRBV7-9 and TRBJ2-7; TRBD1 is a possible D gene (8 bases). There are 15 residues in the CDR3. Germline V gene lookup returns CDR1 SEHNR and CDR2 FQNEAQ (reference sequence). The CDR3: CASSLVADRDYDQYF. CDR3 coding DNA: TGTGCCAGCAGCCTAGTAGCGGACAGGGACTACGATCAGTACTTC.

The rearrangement joins TRBV7-9 to TRBJ2-7; 8 bases map to TRBD2. Germline lookup yields CDR1 SEHNR and CDR2 FQNEAQ (reference sequence). The CDR3 has 15 amino acids. V dropped 5 bases and J dropped 5; count of bases not matched to a gene: 11. CDR3 sequence reads: CASSGGAGGFNEQYF. In DNA, the CDR3 is TGTGCCAGCAGCGGGGGTGCGGGAGGCTTCAACGAGCAGTACTTC.

This clonotype was picked up many times. One junction end disagrees with the germline gene, perhaps due to a read error. The gene calls are TRBV5-1 and TRBJ1-4; D is perhaps TRBD1 (5 bases). The CDR3 is made up of 13 amino acids. Looked up from germline, CDR1 is SGHRS and CDR2 is YFSETQ. The CDR3 bases are TGCACCAGCAGCCCGGGGACCGTTGAAAACCTGTTTTTT. Protein product: CTSSPGTVENLFF. Full variable domain (outside the CDR3, taken from reference TRBV5-1 and TRBJ1-4): KAGVTQTPRYLIKTRGQQVTLSCSPISGHRSVSWYQQTPGQGLQFLFEYFSETQRNKGNFPGRFSGRQFSNSRSEMNVSTLELGDSALYLCTSSPGTVENLFFGSGTQLSVL.

This clonotype has a count of ten or more. V and J are TRBV19 and TRBJ1-2; D not resolved. The ends were cut back, 5 bases at V and 4 bases at J, with 11 bases in the middle. The CDR3 extends over 13 amino acids. Germline CDR1 and CDR2: LNHDA and SQIVND (reference sequence). CDR3 nucleotide sequence: TGTGCCAGTAGTGGCCGGACGAGCTATGGCTACACCTTC. Its translation is CASSGRTSYGYTF. Complete variable domain (other parts from reference TRBV19 and TRBJ1-2): DGGITQSPKYLFRKEGQNVTLSCEQNLNHDAMYWYRQDPGQGLRLIYYSQIVNDFQKGDIAEGYSVSREKKESFPLTVTSAQKNPTAFYLCASSGRTSYGYTFGSGTRLTVV.

At least ten counts were recorded for this clonotype. The CDR3 nucleotides are TGTGCCAGCAGCTTAGGGCTTTCGCGCACCTACGAGCAGTACTTC. Protein product: CASSLGLSRTYEQYF. This chain uses TRBV13 with TRBJ2-7; no reliable D call. Trimming took off 0 bases at V and 2 bases at J, with 11 bases between the two ends. This CDR3 spans 15 amino acids. Per the germline V gene, CDR1 is PRHDT and CDR2 is FYEKMQ (reference sequence).

This clonotype was counted only a few times. The chain employs TRBV2 and TRBJ1-5; D is uncertain. CDR3 length equals 14 residues. The V end lost 4 bases, the J end lost 11 bases, and 18 bases lay between the germline ends. Germline-derived CDR1 and CDR2 are SNHLY and FYNNEI. The CDR3 sequence: CASSGTSWLQTQHF. CDR3 DNA sequence: TGTGCCAGCAGTGGGACTAGCTGGTTGCAGACCCAGCATTTT.

This clonotype was seen many times. A read error may be the cause here, since a much bigger clone is one base away. As the CDR3 is not closed by the conserved phenylalanine or tryptophan, this likely results from a read error. The chain carries TRBV9 and TRBJ2-5; D perhaps matches TRBD1 (6 bases). CDR1 is SGDLS, CDR2 YYNGEE, per germline. Trimming took off 0 bases at V and 5 bases at J, with 8 bases between the two ends. The CDR3 is made up of 13 amino acids. The CDR3 DNA reads TGTGCCAGCAGCGTAGACAGGGTGGAGACCCAGTACTCC. Amino acids: CASSVDRVETQYS.

The chain employs TRBV4-1 and TRBJ1-2; tentatively, D is TRBD1 (5 bases). This CDR3 is built from 12 residues. CDR1 is MGHRA and CDR2 is YSYEKL in the germline V gene. Trimming removed 4 bases at V and 12 bases at J, with 15 bases between. The chain's CDR3 is CASSRQRGGNTF. The CDR3 region has the DNA TGCGCCAGCAGCCGCCAGCGGGGCGGAAACACCTTC.

Many counts were recorded for this clonotype. The V gene is TRBV4-1, the J gene TRBJ2-1, with a possible D match to TRBD1 (6 bases). V was clipped by 9 bases and J by 7 bases, with 19 bases between them. This CDR3 is built from 14 residues. Germline CDR1 reads MGHRA; CDR2 reads YSYEKL. For the CDR3, the DNA is TGCGCCAGTTCACTTCTTGAGGGGACAAATGAGCAGTTCTTC. Its translation is CASSLLEGTNEQFF.

This chain connects TRBV5-8 to TRBJ2-7; D is unresolved. Germline CDR1 reads SGHTS; CDR2 reads YDEGEE. The CDR3 consists of 13 residues. V shed 0 bases and J shed 5 bases, with 9 bases lying between them. The CDR3 is CASSLAGQNEQYF. The CDR3 nucleotides are TGTGCCAGCAGCTTGGCCGGGCAGAACGAGCAGTACTTC.

Turning to this clonotype: A read error is likely, as this CDR3 ends without the conserved phenylalanine or tryptophan. The CDR3 nucleotides are TGTGCCAGCAGCGAACAGGGGGCAGGGTCACCCCTCCACCAT. It encodes CASSEQGAGSPLHH. V gene TRBV7-9 combines with J gene TRBJ1-6; TRBD1 matches at 9 bases. This CDR3 has 14 amino acids. CDR1 is SEHNR and CDR2 is FQNEAQ in the germline V gene (reference sequence). V lost 5 bases to trimming and J lost 10 bases; unmatched junction nucleotides: 6.

This clonotype was detected many times. The CDR3 DNA is TGCAGTGCTAGAGGACCGAACACCGGGGAGCTGTTTTTT. Residues: CSARGPNTGELFF. The V and J genes are TRBV20-1 and TRBJ2-2; D not resolved. The CDR3 runs to 13 residues. Germline values: CDR1 DFQATT, CDR2 SNEGSKA (reference sequence). Trimming pared 1 base from V and 0 bases from J, leaving 3 bases between.

This clonotype was recorded at least ten times. The chain links TRBV20-1 to TRBJ2-7; no clear D. V was pared by 2 bases and J by 4 bases, with 30 bases between. Germline V gene data show CDR1 as DFQATT and CDR2 as SNEGSKA (reference sequence). CDR3 length: 19 amino acids. The CDR3 protein is CSARPESSLDPPNPYEQYF. DNA for the CDR3: TGCAGTGCTAGACCTGAAAGTTCCCTTGACCCTCCGAACCCGTACGAGCAGTACTTC.

This clonotype was observed at least ten times. The chain has TRBV14 and TRBJ1-2; tentatively, D is TRBD1 (5 bases). The CDR3 is made up of 13 amino acids. Germline V CDR1 and CDR2: SGHDN, FVKESK. The germline V and J ends were trimmed by 4 bases and 7 bases, with 13 bases remaining between them. Here the CDR3 DNA reads TGTGCCAGCAGCCCGGGACCGTCCATTGGCTACACCTTC. Translation: CASSPGPSIGYTF.

This clonotype was counted at least ten times. The V gene is TRBV27, the J gene TRBJ1-3; weak D call: TRBD1 (6 bases). The germline V gene has CDR1 MNHEY and CDR2 SMNVEV (reference sequence). The CDR3 covers 15 residues. V dropped 3 bases and J dropped 2 bases, with 11 bases sitting between them. In DNA form, the CDR3 reads TGTGCCAGCAGTTTCCAGGGGAGGCCTGGAAACACCATATATTTT. Amino acid sequence: CASSFQGRPGNTIYF.

At least ten counts were recorded for this clonotype. The J gene is TRBJ1-3, the V gene TRBV9; no definite D call. Looked up from germline, CDR1 is SGDLS and CDR2 is YYNGEE. This CDR3 has 16 amino acids. The V and J ends lost 4 bases and 0 bases respectively, with 14 bases between them. The CDR3 sequence is CASSPQTSRSGNTIYF. CDR3 DNA sequence: TGTGCCAGCAGCCCCCAGACTTCCCGCTCTGGAAACACCATATATTTT.

The sample holds many counts of this clonotype. The V and J genes are TRBV12-3 or TRBV12-4 and TRBJ1-3; TRBD1 matches 10 bases. CDR3 length equals 16 residues. Trimming removed 5 bases from V and 5 bases from J; junction bases left unmatched: 9. The CDR3 coding sequence is TGTGCCAGCAGTCCCAACCGGGACAGGGGAAGAAACACCATATATTTT. This translates into CASSPNRDRGRNTIYF.

In its sample, this clonotype was seen many times. The rearrangement joins TRBV7-9 to TRBJ2-7; 11 bases align to TRBD1. CDR1 is SEHNR, CDR2 FQNEAQ, per germline (reference sequence). With 5 bases clipped from V and 5 bases from J, the junction kept 8 bases outside the gene matches. The CDR3 length is 15 residues. CDR3 bases: TGTGCCAGCAGCGACTGGACAGGGGGCTCAGACGAGCAGTACTTC. Translating gives CASSDWTGGSDEQYF.

CDR3 in amino acids: CASCAVNQPQHF. CDR3 DNA sequence: TGTGCCAGCTGCGCGGTGAATCAGCCCCAGCATTTT. This chain uses TRBV19 with TRBJ1-5; no reliable D call. The CDR3 length is 12 residues. The germline V and J ends were trimmed by 9 bases and 4 bases, with 10 bases remaining between them. Per the germline V gene, CDR1 is LNHDA and CDR2 is SQIVND (reference sequence).

The V call is TRBV2, the J call TRBJ2-5, with TRBD1 matching over 9 bases. This CDR3 is built from 18 residues. Germline V gene sequence: CDR1 SNHLY, CDR2 FYNNEI. V gave up 7 bases and J gave up 13 bases; unmatched junction bases: 28. For the CDR3, the DNA is TGTGCCAGCATATGCGTTTGTGGGACAGGGAAGACGGGGAGACCCAGGTACTTC. Translating gives CASICVCGTGKTGRPRYF.

There are many counts of this clonotype. The chain carries TRBV2 and TRBJ2-4; D is unresolved. The CDR3 contains 14 residues. Germline CDR1 SNHLY, CDR2 FYNNEI. Trimming took 8 bases from V and 0 from J, leaving 11 bases between them. The CDR3 sequence is CASQIILAKNIQYF. CDR3 bases: TGTGCCAGCCAGATTATACTAGCCAAAAACATTCAGTACTTC.

This clonotype was counted ten times or more. The chain recombines TRBV20-1 with TRBJ2-7; tentatively, D is TRBD1 (6 bases). Trimming took off 3 bases at V and 1 base at J, with 16 bases between the two ends. The V gene's germline CDR1 is DFQATT and CDR2 SNEGSKA (reference sequence). The CDR3 is made up of 15 amino acids. DNA for the CDR3: TGCAGTGCTAGCCTACCTCCTACAGGGTCCTACGAGCAGTACTTC. The encoded protein is CSASLPPTGSYEQYF.

The chain combines TRBV7-8 with TRBJ2-5, with 13 bases aligning to TRBD2. J was trimmed by 5 bases and V by 2 bases; bases with no gene match: 5. This CDR3 comprises 16 residues. CDR1 SGHVS and CDR2 FQNEAQ come from the germline V gene. The CDR3 loop is CASSLILAGGRETQYF. The CDR3 DNA follows: TGTGCCAGCAGCTTAATACTAGCGGGGGGGCGGGAGACCCAGTACTTC.

V usage is TRBV20-1 and J usage is TRBJ2-5; TRBD1 matches at 10 bases. Germline loops: CDR1 DFQATT, CDR2 SNEGSKA (reference sequence). After removal of 2 bases from V and 5 bases from J, the junction contained 5 bases not matched to a gene. The CDR3 length is 14 residues. CDR3 coding DNA: TGCAGTGCTAGAACGACAGGGGGCGGTGAGACCCAGTACTTC. Protein product: CSARTTGGGETQYF.

At least ten counts were recorded for this clonotype. For the CDR3, the DNA is TGTGCCACCAGCAGAGACAGGGGATACTACAATGAGCAGTTCTTC. Its protein is CATSRDRGYYNEQFF. The V and J genes are TRBV15 and TRBJ2-1; D may be TRBD1 (6 bases). Per the germline V gene, CDR1 is LNHNV and CDR2 is YYDKDF (reference sequence). V dropped 0 bases and J dropped 3 bases, with 9 bases sitting between them. This CDR3 comprises 15 residues.

The chain joins TRBV10-3 to TRBJ1-1; the D gene is possibly TRBD1 (5 bases). Germline V gene lookup returns CDR1 ENHRY and CDR2 SYGVKD. V shed 7 bases and J shed 6 bases, with 15 bases lying between them. This CDR3 has 13 amino acids. The CDR3 DNA is TGTGCCATCAAGCGCCTACAGGAGTCTGAAGCTTTCTTT. This gives the protein CAIKRLQESEAFF.

As to this clonotype: A much larger clone differs by one base, so this may be a read error. The chain is built from TRBV6-5 and TRBJ2-1; no reliable D call. CDR3 length: 13 residues. Germline loops: CDR1 MNHEY, CDR2 SVGAGI. The CDR3 sequence is CASSHGPLNEQSF. The CDR3 bases are TGTGCCAGCAGTCACGGGCCGTTAAATGAGCAGTCCTTC.

There are many counts of this clonotype. Being one base from a much bigger clone, this may be a read error. CDR3 coding DNA: TGTGCCAGCAGTCACAGGGCAGGGTCATACAATGAGCAGTTCTTC. It yields the protein CASSHRAGSYNEQFF. The chain recombines TRBV6-6 with TRBJ2-1; D is possibly TRBD1 (6 bases). This CDR3 comprises 15 residues. Germline-derived CDR1 and CDR2 are MNHNY and SVGAGI (reference sequence). Trimming stripped 5 bases from V and 4 bases from J, with 15 bases between.

This clonotype was observed many times. The V and J genes are TRBV9 and TRBJ2-7, with 7 bases that match TRBD1. This CDR3 is 16 amino acids long. The trim removed 4 bases at V and 2 bases at J, leaving 12 bases unmatched. Germline loops: CDR1 SGDLS, CDR2 YYNGEE. CDR3 nucleotide sequence: TGTGCCAGCAGCTCCTCGGGACAGAGTACGGCCTACGAGCAGTACTTC. Its translation: CASSSSGQSTAYEQYF.

A word on this clonotype: This may stem from a read error, because a much larger clone lies one nucleotide away. The chain has TRBV28 and TRBJ1-3; no clear D gene. The length of the CDR3 is 13 residues. Germline CDR1 is MDHEN and CDR2 is SYDVKM. Trimming stripped 6 bases from V and 10 bases from J, with 16 bases between. DNA of the CDR3: TGTGCCAGCAGCGGTACCCCCATGAGGACCATATATTTT. Translated, it gives CASSGTPMRTIYF.